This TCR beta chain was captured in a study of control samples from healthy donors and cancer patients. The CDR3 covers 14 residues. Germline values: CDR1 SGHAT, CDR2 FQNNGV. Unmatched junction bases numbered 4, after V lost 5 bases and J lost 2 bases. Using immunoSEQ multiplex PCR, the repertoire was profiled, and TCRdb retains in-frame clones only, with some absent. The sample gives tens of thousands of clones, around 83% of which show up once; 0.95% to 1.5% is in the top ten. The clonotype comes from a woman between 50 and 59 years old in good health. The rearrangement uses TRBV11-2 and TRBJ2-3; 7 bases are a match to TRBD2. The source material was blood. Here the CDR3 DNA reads TGTGCCAGCAGCCTACTAGCGAACACAGATACGCAGTATTTT. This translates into CASSLLANTDTQYF.